The 14 T cell receptor beta chains presented below share a single source sample, sequenced in a study of naive and memory T cell subsets. The beta constant-region primer was an equimolar mix of two oligonucleotides covering TRBC1 and TRBC2. Nested alpha and beta constant-region primers with the SP2 primer drove four PCR rounds on ligated cDNA. TCRdb re-called the UMI-ligation and nested PCR reads with MiXCR, one entry per CDR3 protein. Among some 82,000 distinct CDR3 sequences listed, over 9% were seen once. The sample taken for sequencing was naive CD8+ T cells from blood. The receptors derive from a human donor in good health.

The CDR3 sequence: CASSDSSTEQYF. DNA of the CDR3: TGTGCCAGTAGTGACTCCTCGACCGAGCAGTACTTC. The V gene is TRBV19, the J gene TRBJ2-7; D ambiguous. Germline values: CDR1 LNHDA, CDR2 SQIVND (reference sequence). The CDR3 has 12 residues. Trimming removed 5 bases at V and 6 bases at J, with 11 bases between.

This clonotype was counted at least ten times. The J gene is TRBJ2-7, the V gene TRBV29-1; D ambiguous. Germline CDR1 is SQVTM and CDR2 is ANQGSEA. This CDR3 is built from 10 residues. Trimming stripped 7 bases from V and 6 bases from J, with 10 bases between. The CDR3 reads CSALSGEQYF. The CDR3 coding sequence is TGCAGCGCCCTCAGTGGCGAGCAGTACTTC.

This chain joins TRBV5-4 and TRBJ1-1; the D is unclear. CDR1 SGHNT and CDR2 YYREEE come from the germline V gene (reference sequence). V lost 5 bases and J 4 bases, leaving 12 bases between the germline ends. The CDR3 has 13 residues. This chain's CDR3 is CASRYGESTEAFF. The CDR3 nucleotides read TGTGCCAGCAGATACGGGGAGAGCACTGAAGCTTTCTTT.

This clonotype has more than one count but fewer than ten. The J gene is TRBJ1-1, the V gene TRBV4-1, with 7 bases that match TRBD1. This CDR3 has 15 amino acids. Unmatched junction bases numbered 8, after V lost 1 base and J lost 6 bases. Germline V gives CDR1 MGHRA, CDR2 YSYEKL. As DNA, the CDR3 is TGCGCCAGCAGCCAAGGGTCGACAGGGTTCGCTGAAGCTTTCTTT. Encoded protein: CASSQGSTGFAEAFF.

This clonotype appeared many times. The V call is TRBV27, the J call TRBJ2-7; D is ambiguous. CDR1 MNHEY and CDR2 SMNVEV come from the germline V gene (reference sequence). The ends were cut back, 5 bases at V and 3 bases at J, with 14 bases in the middle. The CDR3 length is 14 residues. CDR3 loop: CASSQLGPDYEQYF. DNA of the CDR3: TGTGCCAGCAGTCAACTCGGACCCGACTACGAGCAGTACTTC.

This chain joins TRBV10-3 and TRBJ1-5, with D possibly being TRBD1 (5 bases). CDR1 and CDR2 from the germline V gene are ENHRY and SYGVKD. Trimming stripped 2 bases from V and 2 bases from J, with 10 bases between. The CDR3 consists of 15 residues. CDR3 sequence: CAISEELGGNQPQHF. The DNA of the CDR3 is TGTGCCATCAGTGAGGAGTTAGGGGGCAATCAGCCCCAGCATTTT.

Concerning this clonotype: Sequence at one end of the junction differs from germline and may be a read error. The genes are TRBV11-2 and TRBJ2-6, with TRBD2 matching over 9 bases. Germline loops: CDR1 SGHAT, CDR2 FQNNGV. The CDR3 loop spans 18 amino acids. CDR3 nucleotides: TGTGTCAGCAGCTTAGAAGGCGGGAGGGCCATTGGGGCCAACGTCCTGACTTTC. Protein product: CVSSLEGGRAIGANVLTF.

The sample holds many counts of this clonotype. The genes are TRBV27 and TRBJ1-3, with D unclear. V dropped 8 bases and J dropped 0 bases, with 8 bases sitting between them. The CDR3 is 13 amino acids. Germline CDR1 is MNHEY and CDR2 is SMNVEV (reference sequence). CDR3 nucleotides: TGTGCCAGCTCGGAAAGCTCTGGAAACACCATATATTTT. Its translation is CASSESSGNTIYF.

This clonotype was detected ten times or more. A read error may account for a junction end that differs from germline. The chain links TRBV19 to TRBJ2-1; no clear D gene. There are 13 residues in the CDR3. Germline V gene sequence: CDR1 LNHDA, CDR2 SQIVND (reference sequence). CDR3 sequence: CASSIGYINEQFF. The CDR3 nucleotides read TGTGCCAGCAGTATAGGTTACATCAATGAGCAGTTCTTC. The full variable domain, completed using reference TRBV19 and TRBJ2-1, is DGGITQSPKYLFRKEGQNVTLSCEQNLNHDAMYWYRQDPGQGLRLIYYSQIVNDFQKGDIAEGYSVSREKKESFPLTVTSAQKNPTAFYLCASSIGYINEQFFGPGTRLTVL.

This clonotype came up many times. The chain has TRBV2 and TRBJ2-3, with a tentative D call TRBD2 (5 bases). CDR3 length equals 11 residues. Germline V CDR1 and CDR2: SNHLY, FYNNEI. Trimming cost V 9 bases and J 5 bases, with 9 bases left between them. This chain's CDR3 is CASAGLDTQYF. The CDR3 bases are TGTGCCAGTGCCGGACTAGATACGCAGTATTTT.

The V call is TRBV7-9, the J call TRBJ1-1; TRBD1 agrees at 8 bases. The V gene end was trimmed by 6 bases and the J gene end by 5 bases; junction bases not matched to a gene: 11. CDR3 size: 15 residues. Germline loops: CDR1 SEHNR, CDR2 FQNEAQ (reference sequence). CDR3 bases: TGTGCCAGCAGAGCTCCAGGGGGCGAGGGGACTGAAGCTTTCTTT. Protein sequence: CASRAPGGEGTEAFF.

J is TRBJ2-5 and V is TRBV25-1, with 9 positions matching TRBD1. Per germline, CDR1 MGHDK and CDR2 SYGVNS. The CDR3 has 18 amino acids. V lost 4 bases and J lost 5; bases outside the gene matches: 17. CDR3 in amino acids: CASSVDRGKSPGWETQYF. The CDR3 DNA sequence: TGTGCCAGCAGTGTCGACAGGGGGAAGAGCCCCGGTTGGGAGACCCAGTACTTC.

The genes are TRBV28 and TRBJ2-1, with D perhaps assigned TRBD1 or TRBD2 (5 bases each). The CDR3 spans 12 residues. V gave up 5 bases and J gave up 14 bases, with 16 bases separating them. The germline V gene has CDR1 MDHEN and CDR2 SYDVKM. CDR3 in amino acids: CASSQGRPQEFF. The CDR3 coding sequence is TGTGCCAGCAGTCAGGGACGCCCACAGGAGTTCTTC. The variable domain in full, with the rest retrieved from reference TRBV28 and TRBJ2-1, is DVKVTQSSRYLVKRTGEKVFLECVQDMDHENMFWYRQDPGLGLRLIYFSYDVKMKEKGDIPEGYSVSREKKERFSLILESASTNQTSMYLCASSQGRPQEFFGPGTRLTVL.

The rearrangement uses TRBV12-3 or TRBV12-4 and TRBJ2-1; 11 nucleotides align to TRBD2. V trimming: 5 bases; J trimming: 6 bases; junction bases outside the gene matches: 12. The CDR3 consists of 17 residues. In nucleotides, the CDR3 is TGTGCCAGCAGTGTAAATATAGCGGGAGGGCCGGGCAATGAGCAGTTCTTC. It translates to CASSVNIAGGPGNEQFF.